The 9 T cell receptor beta chains below come from one sample, sequenced in a study of T cells in localized non-small cell lung cancer. The method was immunoSEQ multiplex PCR; TCRdb's version includes in-frame clones alone and lacks a portion of them. This table has about 41,000 clones, about 86% appearing once. Sample: peripheral blood, taken before any cancer treatment. These receptors were obtained from a woman aged 18-49 years with stage III lung adenocarcinoma.

This sequence joins TRBV7-3 and TRBJ2-1; D tentatively fits TRBD1 or TRBD2 (6 bases each). Germline assignment: CDR1 SGHTA and CDR2 FQGTGA. The CDR3 loop spans 16 amino acids. The V gene lost 1 base and the J gene lost 8 bases, with 18 bases spanning the gap. The CDR3 sequence is CASSLRAPGAGDEQFF. In DNA form, the CDR3 reads TGTGCCAGCAGCTTAAGGGCCCCGGGGGCAGGGGATGAGCAGTTCTTC.

This chain joins TRBV19 and TRBJ2-3, with D uncertain. The germline V and J ends were trimmed by 4 bases and 0 bases, with 11 bases remaining between them. The CDR3 has 15 amino acids. In germline, CDR1 is LNHDA, CDR2 SQIVND (reference sequence). This CDR3 is CASSTLYTSTDTQYF. In DNA form, the CDR3 reads TGTGCCAGTAGTACGTTGTATACTAGCACAGATACGCAGTATTTT. Drawing the rest from reference TRBV19 and TRBJ2-3, the complete variable domain is DGGITQSPKYLFRKEGQNVTLSCEQNLNHDAMYWYRQDPGQGLRLIYYSQIVNDFQKGDIAEGYSVSREKKESFPLTVTSAQKNPTAFYLCASSTLYTSTDTQYFGPGTRLTVL.

The chain is built from TRBV18 and TRBJ2-2, with D possibly called TRBD1 or TRBD2 (6 bases each). V lost 1 base, J lost 0 bases, and 12 bases lay in between. Germline CDR1 is KGHSH and CDR2 is LQKENI. This CDR3 comprises 17 residues. This CDR3 is CASSPQTGATNTGELFF. CDR3 coding DNA: TGTGCCAGCTCACCACAGACGGGGGCTACGAACACCGGGGAGCTGTTTTTT. The complete variable domain, with remaining parts taken from reference TRBV18 and TRBJ2-2, reads NAGVMQNPRHLVRRRGQEARLRCSPMKGHSHVYWYRQLPEEGLKFMVYLQKENIIDESGMPKERFSAEFPKEGPSILRIQQVVRGDSAAYFCASSPQTGATNTGELFFGEGSRLTVL.

The chain combines TRBV19 with TRBJ1-6; TRBD1 matches at 9 bases. The CDR3 has 15 amino acids. CDR1 LNHDA and CDR2 SQIVND come from the germline V gene (reference sequence). The junction had 8 bases not matched to a gene; V was cut back by 5 bases and J by 9 bases. CDR3 residues: CASSQGQGVGSPLHF. CDR3 coding DNA: TGTGCCAGTAGTCAGGGACAGGGCGTCGGTTCACCCCTCCACTTT.

The V gene is TRBV4-1, the J gene TRBJ2-5; 8 bases line up with TRBD2. Losses at the gene ends were 1 base for V and 4 bases for J; bases not matched to a gene: 8. The CDR3 runs to 16 residues. In germline, CDR1 is MGHRA, CDR2 YSYEKL. CDR3 sequence: CASSQGGAGVLETQYF. The CDR3 region has the DNA TGCGCCAGCAGCCAAGGGGGAGCGGGGGTCTTAGAGACCCAGTACTTC.

The J gene is TRBJ2-5, the V gene TRBV7-9, with D unclear. The CDR3 is made up of 11 amino acids. Trimming took 3 bases from V and 1 from J, leaving 0 bases between them. The germline V gene encodes CDR1 SEHNR and CDR2 FQNEAQ (reference sequence). The CDR3 here is CASSFQETQYF. CDR3 nucleotide sequence: TGTGCCAGCAGCTTCCAAGAGACCCAGTACTTC.

This chain joins TRBV5-1 and TRBJ2-5; D might be TRBD1 or TRBD2, each matching 6 bases. Trimming took 1 base from V and 4 from J, leaving 14 bases between them. The germline V gene encodes CDR1 SGHRS and CDR2 YFSETQ. The CDR3 has 15 amino acids. CDR3 sequence reads: CASSLMGGDGETQYF. DNA of the CDR3: TGCGCCAGCAGCTTGATGGGGGGCGATGGAGAGACCCAGTACTTC.

The genes are TRBV5-4 and TRBJ2-7, with 9 bases matching TRBD1. The CDR3 has 15 residues. The germline gives CDR1 SGHNT, CDR2 YYREEE (reference sequence). V was clipped by 3 bases and J by 7 bases; unmatched bases: 11. CDR3 coding DNA: TGTGCCAGCAGCTATGAACCGGACAGGGGAGGGGAGCAGTACTTC. This codes for CASSYEPDRGGEQYF.

This clone was seen only once. This chain joins TRBV29-1 and TRBJ1-1; the D gene is possibly TRBD1 (6 bases). This CDR3 has 14 residues. The germline gives CDR1 SQVTM, CDR2 ANQGSEA. The V end was cut by 0 bases, the J end by 6 bases, with 14 bases between. The CDR3 here is CSVEEAGDRAEAFF. As DNA, the CDR3 is TGCAGCGTTGAAGAGGCAGGGGATCGGGCTGAAGCTTTCTTT.